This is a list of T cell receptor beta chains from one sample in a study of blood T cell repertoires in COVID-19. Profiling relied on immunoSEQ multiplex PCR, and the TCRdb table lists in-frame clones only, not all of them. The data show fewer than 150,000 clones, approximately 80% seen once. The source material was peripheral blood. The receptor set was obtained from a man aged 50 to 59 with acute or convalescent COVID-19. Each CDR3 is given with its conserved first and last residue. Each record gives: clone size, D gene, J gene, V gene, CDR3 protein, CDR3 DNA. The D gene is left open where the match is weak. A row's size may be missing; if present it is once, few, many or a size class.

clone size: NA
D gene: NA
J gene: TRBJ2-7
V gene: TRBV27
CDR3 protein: CASSLSRARGYEQYF
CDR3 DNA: TGTGCCAGCAGTTTATCGAGGGCCAGGGGTTACGAGCAGTACTTC

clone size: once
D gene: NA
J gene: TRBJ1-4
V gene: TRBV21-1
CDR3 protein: CASSKGRQSADEKLFF
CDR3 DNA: TGTGCCAGCAGCAAGGGGCGGCAGTCGGCCGATGAAAAACTGTTTTTT

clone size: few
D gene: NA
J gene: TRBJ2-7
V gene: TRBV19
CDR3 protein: CASSSAYEQYF
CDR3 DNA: TGTGCCAGTAGTTCGGCCTACGAGCAGTACTTC

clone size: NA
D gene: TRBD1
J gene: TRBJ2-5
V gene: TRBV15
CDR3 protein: CATSPGTDQETQYF
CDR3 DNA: TGTGCCACCTCCCCCGGGACAGATCAAGAGACCCAGTACTTC

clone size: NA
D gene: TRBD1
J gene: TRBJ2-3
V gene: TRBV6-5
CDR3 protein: CASSLDRADTQYF
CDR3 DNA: TGTGCCAGCAGTTTAGACAGGGCAGATACGCAGTATTTT

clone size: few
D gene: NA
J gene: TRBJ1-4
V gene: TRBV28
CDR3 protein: CASRDNRSPNEKLFF
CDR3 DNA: TGTGCCAGCAGGGACAACCGGAGCCCTAATGAAAAACTGTTTTTT

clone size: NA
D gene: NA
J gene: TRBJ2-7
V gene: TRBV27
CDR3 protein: CASSALQGYEQYF
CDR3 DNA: TGTGCCAGCAGTGCCCTACAGGGCTACGAGCAGTACTTC

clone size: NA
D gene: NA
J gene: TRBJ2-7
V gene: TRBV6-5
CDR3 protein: CASSRGLGYEQYF
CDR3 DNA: TGTGCCAGCAGCCGCGGGTTAGGGTACGAGCAGTACTTC

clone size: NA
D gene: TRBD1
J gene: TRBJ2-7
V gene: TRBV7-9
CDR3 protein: CASSSRGTGGSEQYF
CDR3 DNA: TGTGCCAGCAGCTCCAGGGGGACAGGGGGCTCCGAGCAGTACTTC

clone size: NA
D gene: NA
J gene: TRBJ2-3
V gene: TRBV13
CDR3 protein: CASSFRGTDTQYF
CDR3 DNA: TGTGCCAGCAGCTTTCGGGGCACAGATACGCAGTATTTT